The entry that follows covers one T cell receptor (beta chain) sequence. Its specific antigen is unknown. Per-base quality was not reported, and no clone a single base away is much larger than it. Donors were 39 systemically healthy Caucasian individuals from Russia aged 6 to 90 years. About 9.1 milliliters of peripheral blood were collected from each donor into EDTA-treated Vacutainer tubes. Ficoll-Paque density-gradient centrifugation was used to isolate PBMCs, with at least 6.5 million per sample. Trizol reagent was used to extract total RNA from PBMCs, with at least 6 micrograms per sample. For every donor, flow cytometry on a PBMC aliquot measured the percentage of naive CD45RAhigh/CD27high T cells. This entry comes from a study of blood T cells in healthy people across ages (dated by TCRdb to the mid-2010s). In the study overall: In model experiments, template switching captured about one uniquely barcoded TCR beta cDNA molecule for every two T cells. The study analyzed two additional independent replicas of 1 million unique cDNA reads from the same blood draw for two donors, one aged 18 to 30 and one aged 80 or older. Four age groups were formed from the donors: young (average approximately 15 years), middle-aged (roughly 38), aged (over 55) and long-lived (about 80). To avoid experimental bias, donors of different ages were distributed randomly across sequencing lanes. To track age-related changes in TCR beta repertoire diversity, the study relied on deep sequencing normalized with unique cDNA molecular identifiers. General study outcomes and caveats: Compared with the aged group, the long-lived group had more naive CD4+ T cells, fewer expanded clones and increased TCR diversity, a pattern suggesting age selection. Donor CMV infection status was unknown, potentially confounding age-related changes in expanded clonotypes. Total diversity estimates from one million sequenced T cells were considered lower bounds and underestimates. Since profiling was done on bulk unsorted PBMCs, naive and antigen-experienced compartments could not be conclusively compared. There was a strong correlation between observed TCR beta diversity and the percentage of naive T cells measured by flow cytometry. Observed TCR beta diversity per million T cells fell roughly linearly with age, and a significant reduction was already apparent by age approximately 40.

The protocol used for the library was 5' RACE. Sequencing relied on an Illumina HiSeq 2500. The second PCR ran for about 7 to 11 cycles and used a J-beta primer mix along with a sample-barcoded 5' primer. Each TCR beta cDNA molecule received a unique molecular identifier from a template-switch 5' adaptor carrying 12 random nucleotides. Each sample yielded at least 2.5 million CDR3-containing paired-end reads. The Mint cDNA synthesis kit, primed by a TRBC-specific oligonucleotide, was used to synthesize first-strand cDNA from all RNA. All cDNA was treated with uracil-DNA glycosylase and then went through a first 18-cycle PCR with the universal primers M1SS and BC2_uni_R. The authors processed their data as follows. For normalization, 1 million high-quality reads, each with a distinct molecular identifier, were randomly selected from each sample. Reads with shared molecular identifiers were discarded instead of being binned into consensus sequences. MiTCR, set to a Q25 quality threshold and the strictest error-elimination algorithm, was used for CDR3 identification, clonotype clustering and error correction. A nonparametric unseen species model with Euler transformation was used to estimate lower-bound total TCR beta diversity. TCRdb reran the public reads through fastp at Q25 and MiXCR, keeping productive beta chains. CDR3 protein sequences are deduplicated, and each keeps its most common genes and DNA. The V and J calls come from TCRdb's annotation, not from the publication. This sample lists roughly 1.7 million distinct CDR3 sequences; around 36% were detected once. The top ten clones comprise approximately 10% of the sample.

CDR3 length: 14 amino acids, cysteine to phenylalanine. The kept DNA is CDR3 alone, 42 bases in frame from the first base. For CDR1 and CDR2, the germline V gene lists SGHRS and YFSETQ. Trimmed from V: 4 bases; trimmed from J: 2 bases; junction bases lacking a gene match: 6. The chain joins TRBV5-1 to TRBJ2-7; 7 nucleotides in the junction match TRBD1. This clonotype was obtained from a woman in her 30s in good health. The sequenced sample was blood. The nucleotides are TGCGCCAGCAGCACGGACAGGTTCACCTACGAGCAGTACTTC. Translated, this gives CASSTDRFTYEQYF.